This is a list of T cell receptor beta chains from one sample in a study of graft-versus-host responses after intestinal transplantation. The antigens of these receptors remain unknown. The protocol was immunoSEQ multiplex PCR, while the TCRdb copy is restricted to in-frame clones and leaves out a portion. The sample consists of some 80,000 clones, 85% to 95% of them appearing once. The sample was unstimulated CD8+ T cells sorted from spleen or lymph node cells, taken before transplant. These receptors originate from a human donor who was the organ donor for an intestinal transplant. Both conserved end residues are part of each CDR3. A D gene is named only where the DNA matches it firmly. Some rows mark clone size as missing; the rest say once, few, many or name a class of expanded clone.

size	V	J	D	DNA	CDR3
.	TRBV4-1	TRBJ2-1	.	TGCGCCAGCAGCCAAGAGGGGGTCGGTCTCTACAATGAGCAGTTCTTC	CASSQEGVGLYNEQFF
.	TRBV4-1	TRBJ2-7	TRBD2	TGCGCCAGCAGTACCCGGCCTGGGACTAGCGTAAACTACGAGCAGTACTTC	CASSTRPGTSVNYEQYF
.	TRBV5-6	TRBJ2-5	.	TGTGCCAGCAGCGGGGTGGGTCAAGAGACCCAGTACTTC	CASSGVGQETQYF
.	TRBV29-1	TRBJ2-1	TRBD2	TGCAGCGTTTGGTGGGCTAGCGGCAATGAGCAGTTCTTC	CSVWWASGNEQFF
.	TRBV6-6	TRBJ1-5	.	TGTGCCACTAAGGGGACGGGCAATCAGCCCCAGCATTTT	CATKGTGNQPQHF
few	TRBV7-6	TRBJ2-7	.	TGTGCCAGCAGCTTACCTCTGACGCGGGGCGAGCAGTACTTC	CASSLPLTRGEQYF
.	TRBV27	TRBJ1-5	.	TGTGCCAGCAGTGAGCCAGGGAGCAATCAGCCCCAGCATTTT	CASSEPGSNQPQHF
.	TRBV19	TRBJ1-4	.	TGTGCCAGTTCATTAGGACACATTAATGAAAAACTGTTTTTT	CASSLGHINEKLFF
.	TRBV7-9	TRBJ2-1	.	TGTGCCAGCAGCCCCATACAGGTTCGTGACAATGAGCAGTTCTTC	CASSPIQVRDNEQFF
.	TRBV7-9	TRBJ1-1	.	TGTGCCAGCAGCTTAGCCGGTTACAGGGAGGGCACTGAAGCTTTCTTT	CASSLAGYREGTEAFF
.	TRBV7-6	TRBJ1-4	TRBD1	TGTGCCAGCAGCGCGGGACAGGTTCATGGTGAAAAACTGTTTTTT	CASSAGQVHGEKLFF
.	TRBV5-1	TRBJ1-1	.	TGCGCCAGCTCCGACTCAGGGGCCGGCACTGAAGCTTTCTTT	CASSDSGAGTEAFF
.	TRBV28	TRBJ2-7	.	TGTGCCAGCAGTGCCCTTATGGGGACCTACGAGCAGTACTTC	CASSALMGTYEQYF
.	TRBV4-2	TRBJ1-4	.	TGTGCCAGCAGCCACCAGGGGAGCGGTGAAAAACTGTTTTTT	CASSHQGSGEKLFF
.	TRBV19	TRBJ1-5	.	TGTGCCAGTAGTCTCCGGGGCCAGCCCCAGCATTTT	CASSLRGQPQHF
.	TRBV2	TRBJ2-1	.	TGTGCCAGCAGTGAGATTTACAATGAGCAGTTCTTC	CASSEIYNEQFF
few	TRBV7-9	TRBJ2-7	.	TGTGCCAGCAGCATGGGGGAGCGGGCTCACTACGAGCAGTACTTC	CASSMGERAHYEQYF
.	TRBV19	TRBJ1-1	TRBD1	TGTGCCAGTAGTCCTTGGACAGGAGGCACTGAAGCTTTCTTT	CASSPWTGGTEAFF
.	TRBV18	TRBJ2-2	TRBD2	TGTGCCAGCTCACCATCTAGCGGGAGTAACACCGGGGAGCTGTTTTTT	CASSPSSGSNTGELFF
.	TRBV9	TRBJ1-3	.	TGTGCCAGCAGCGTATCAGGGTCCTCTGGAAACACCATATATTTT	CASSVSGSSGNTIYF
once	TRBV19	TRBJ2-3	TRBD2	TGTGCCAGTACCATGGGGGGACTAGCGGGAGCAGATACGCAGTATTTT	CASTMGGLAGADTQYF
once	TRBV27	TRBJ1-6	TRBD1	TGTGCCAGCAGTTTAAGGACAGGCTTTAATTCACCCCTCCACTTT	CASSLRTGFNSPLHF
.	TRBV19	TRBJ2-7	.	TGTGCCAGTATGGGAGTCAGCGAGCAGTACTTC	CASMGVSEQYF
.	TRBV7-9	TRBJ1-1	.	TGTGCCAGCAGCTTAGGGCAGGCCAACACTGAAGCTTTCTTT	CASSLGQANTEAFF
.	TRBV9	TRBJ1-3	.	TGTGCCAGCAGCCAGGGGCACGATGGAAACACCATATATTTT	CASSQGHDGNTIYF
once	TRBV29-1	TRBJ2-7	.	TGCAGCGTTGACGCAGGGGAAGAGTCCTACGAGCAGTACTTC	CSVDAGEESYEQYF
once	TRBV6-1	TRBJ2-7	.	TGTGCCAGCCCGCTAGGTCGTGAGCAGTACTTC	CASPLGREQYF
.	TRBV2	TRBJ2-2	.	TGTGCCAGCAGTGAAACCCTCTTAGCCTCGAACACCGGGGAGCTGTTTTTT	CASSETLLASNTGELFF
.	TRBV25-1	TRBJ1-2	.	TGTGCCAGCAGTGACCGCAGCTACTATGGCTACACCTTC	CASSDRSYYGYTF
.	TRBV15	TRBJ2-5	.	TGTGCCACCAGCAGGACAGGAAGTGAGACCCAGTACTTC	CATSRTGSETQYF
.	TRBV10-2	TRBJ1-5	.	TGCGCCAGCAGTGAAATGGGGGGCACTCAGCCCCAGCATTTT	CASSEMGGTQPQHF
.	TRBV10-2	TRBJ2-2	.	TGCGCCAGCAGTACTAGCCGTAACACCGGGGAGCTGTTTTTT	CASSTSRNTGELFF
once	TRBV7-2	TRBJ1-1	.	TGTGCCAGCAGCGATCGTCCCCTCCACAGGAGTGAAGCTTTCTTT	CASSDRPLHRSEAFF
once	TRBV30	TRBJ1-2	.	TGTGCCTGGAGTGTGGCCCTTGGGGGTGGCTACACCTTC	CAWSVALGGGYTF
once	TRBV5-6	TRBJ2-7	TRBD1	TGTGCCAGCAGCTTGGCCGGGACAGTTAATTCCTACGAGCAGTACTTC	CASSLAGTVNSYEQYF
.	TRBV5-4	TRBJ2-7	TRBD1	TGTGCCAGCAGCTTGCGACAGGGGGAAGCCTACGAGCAGTACTTC	CASSLRQGEAYEQYF
.	TRBV5-4	TRBJ2-3	.	TGTGCCAGCAGCTCCCAAGATACGCAGTATTTT	CASSSQDTQYF
.	TRBV19	TRBJ2-2	.	TGTGCCAGTAGTACGGACGCCGGGGAGCTGTTTTTT	CASSTDAGELFF
.	TRBV11-2	TRBJ2-1	TRBD2	TGTGCCAGCAGCTTACATGCGGGAGGGTTGTACAATGAGCAGTTCTTC	CASSLHAGGLYNEQFF
once	TRBV4-1	TRBJ2-3	.	TGCGCCAGCAGCCAAGTCCTTCTTACTAGCACAGATACGCAGTATTTT	CASSQVLLTSTDTQYF
once	TRBV18	TRBJ2-7	TRBD1	TGTGCCAGCTCCTGGACAGGGATCAACGAGCAGTACTTC	CASSWTGINEQYF
.	TRBV6-1	TRBJ2-1	.	TGTGCCAGCAGTGAAAGGGGGGGCACCTACAATGAGCAGTTCTTC	CASSERGGTYNEQFF
once	TRBV29-1	TRBJ1-1	.	TGCACCGACCTACGAGGTCTTGAAGCTTTCTTT	CTDLRGLEAFF
.	TRBV5-4	TRBJ2-5	TRBD1	TGTGCCAGCAGCTTATGGACAGGGGTGGAGACCCAGTACTTC	CASSLWTGVETQYF
.	TRBV19	TRBJ2-7	.	TGTGCCAGTAGTATAGTAAGCGGCAAAGTCTACGAGCAGTACTTC	CASSIVSGKVYEQYF
.	TRBV4-1	TRBJ2-7	.	TGCGCCAGCAGCCCGAGAAACTTCCGGGACTCAACACCTTACGAGCAGTACTTC	CASSPRNFRDSTPYEQYF
.	TRBV19	TRBJ2-1	.	TGTGCCAGTAGTATGGCTGCCTACAATGAGCAGTTCTTC	CASSMAAYNEQFF
.	TRBV11-1	TRBJ2-7	.	TGTGCCAGCAGCTTGGCCAGGGGCGCTGACTACGAGCAGTACTTC	CASSLARGADYEQYF
.	TRBV6-1	TRBJ2-1	TRBD2	TGTGCCAGCAGCCTAGCGGGGTACACCTACAATGAGCAGTTCTTC	CASSLAGYTYNEQFF
once	TRBV29-1	TRBJ2-7	.	TGCAGCGCAGCGGATGCAGGGAAGGGTTACGAGCAGTACTTC	CSAADAGKGYEQYF
.	TRBV11-2	TRBJ1-1	.	TGTGCCAGCAGCTTTCAGGGTCTGGCCACTGAAGCTTTCTTT	CASSFQGLATEAFF
.	TRBV14	TRBJ2-7	.	TGTGCCAGCAGCCAAGTCGGTTACGAGCAGTACTTC	CASSQVGYEQYF
.	TRBV11-3	TRBJ2-7	.	TGTGCCAGCAGCTTAGACTTCGAGCAGTACTTC	CASSLDFEQYF
.	TRBV25-1	TRBJ2-2	.	TGTGCCAGCAGTGGGAGTTGGGCAGGGGACACCGGGGAGCTGTTTTTT	CASSGSWAGDTGELFF
.	TRBV7-6	TRBJ2-1	.	TGTGCCAGCAGCTCCACGACAGACCCCTACAATGAGCAGTTCTTC	CASSSTTDPYNEQFF
.	TRBV2	TRBJ2-1	.	TGTGCCAGCAGTTTGGCACTCCGTCGCGGTCAGTTCTTC	CASSLALRRGQFF
.	TRBV4-1	TRBJ2-7	TRBD1	TGCGCCAGCAGCCAAGGGACAGGGGACTCCTACGAGCAGTACTTC	CASSQGTGDSYEQYF
few	TRBV2	TRBJ1-2	TRBD1	TGTGCCAGCAGGGAACAGGGGGCGCGGCGTGGCTACACCTTC	CASREQGARRGYTF
.	TRBV28	TRBJ2-7	.	TGTGCCAGCAGTTTACTCCGGACAACTATCTCCTACGAGCAGTACTTC	CASSLLRTTISYEQYF
.	TRBV7-3	TRBJ2-7	.	TGTGCCAGCAGCTTACTATCGGGCGAGCAGTACTTC	CASSLLSGEQYF